Listed below are T cell receptor beta chains from one sample, sequenced in a study of blood T cells in healthy people across ages. TCRdb reprocessed the 5' RACE reads via MiXCR and lists one record per CDR3 protein. The repertoire consists of 650,000 to 900,000 distinct CDR3 sequences, with approximately 67% occurring once and the leading ten covering 25% to 35%. The material sequenced was blood. These receptors were collected from a man in his thirties or forties in good health. Both conserved end residues are part of each CDR3. Each record gives: CDR3 protein, CDR3 DNA, D gene, J gene, clone size, V gene. A D gene is named only where the DNA matches it firmly. Part of the rows lack a size; the others show once, few, many or a class for expanded clones.

CASSQEIPGMGSSYNSPLHF TGCGCCAGCAGCCAAGAAATCCCCGGGATGGGTAGCTCCTATAATTCGCCCCTCCACTTT NA TRBJ1-6 NA TRBV4-3
CASSHMGQGGRNTEAFF TGTGCCAGCAGCCACATGGGACAGGGAGGACGGAACACTGAAGCTTTCTTT TRBD1 TRBJ1-1 NA TRBV4-2
CSVVGNRGPSTDTQYF TGCAGCGTTGTGGGAAACAGGGGTCCTAGCACAGATACGCAGTATTTT TRBD1 TRBJ2-3 NA TRBV29-1
CASSYSPSGTQYF TGTGCCAGCAGTTACTCCCCATCAGGGACCCAGTACTTC NA TRBJ2-5 NA TRBV6-5
CSVTGTSRDTGELFF TGCAGCGTCACAGGGACTAGTAGGGATACCGGGGAGCTGTTTTTT TRBD2 TRBJ2-2 NA TRBV29-1
CASRVFDSSGANVLTF TGTGCCAGCAGGGTTTTCGATTCCTCTGGGGCCAACGTCCTGACTTTC NA TRBJ2-6 NA TRBV5-5
CASSSRQTGETQYF TGTGCCAGCAGTTCCCGACAGACCGGAGAGACCCAGTACTTC NA TRBJ2-5 NA TRBV6-5
CASSYTTGGTDTQYF TGTGCCAGCAGTTACACCACCGGGGGCACAGATACGCAGTATTTT NA TRBJ2-3 few TRBV6-5
CASSQEIGAGGDTQYF TGCGCCAGCAGCCAAGAGATAGGGGCTGGAGGAGATACGCAGTATTTT NA TRBJ2-3 many TRBV4-3
CGSGTDSYNEQFF TGCGGGTCGGGGACCGACTCCTACAATGAGCAGTTCTTC NA TRBJ2-1 NA TRBV10-3
CASSQDFRGTQETQYF TGCGCCAGCAGCCAAGATTTTAGGGGAACTCAAGAGACCCAGTACTTC NA TRBJ2-5 few TRBV4-1
CASSPRGDRSTDTQYF TGTGCCAGCAGCCCCCGTGGGGACAGGTCCACAGATACGCAGTATTTT TRBD1 TRBJ2-3 NA TRBV7-2
CASSLEETQYF TGCGCCAGCAGCTTGGAAGAGACCCAGTACTTC NA TRBJ2-5 many TRBV5-1
CASSQGGFNNEQFF TGCGCCAGCAGCCAAGGGGGGTTCAACAATGAGCAGTTCTTC NA TRBJ2-1 NA TRBV4-3
CASSGTSGGPYNEQFF TGTGCCAGCAGTGGGACTAGCGGGGGCCCCTACAATGAGCAGTTCTTC TRBD2 TRBJ2-1 NA TRBV2
CASRLDMNTEAFF TGTGCCAGCAGACTCGATATGAACACTGAAGCTTTCTTT NA TRBJ1-1 NA TRBV7-2
CASSPRSGGTGANVLTF TGTGCCAGCAGCCCCAGATCTGGGGGCACTGGGGCCAACGTCCTGACTTTC NA TRBJ2-6 NA TRBV7-3
CAREPLDPSSYEQYF TGTGCCAGGGAGCCTTTGGATCCAAGCTCCTACGAGCAGTACTTC NA TRBJ2-7 NA TRBV27
CSARALGGFNEKLFF TGCAGTGCTAGAGCCCTAGGGGGTTTTAATGAAAAACTGTTTTTT NA TRBJ1-4 NA TRBV20-1
CATAIITDTQYF TGTGCCACCGCAATCATCACAGATACGCAGTATTTT NA TRBJ2-3 NA TRBV10-3
CASSLYLETQYF TGTGCCAGCAGCTTATACCTGGAGACCCAGTACTTC NA TRBJ2-5 NA TRBV7-6
CASSSTDYEQYF TGTGCCAGCAGTTCGACGGACTACGAGCAGTACTTC NA TRBJ2-7 NA TRBV28
CASSLATRNTEAFF TGCGCCAGCAGCTTGGCCACGCGGAACACTGAAGCTTTCTTT NA TRBJ1-1 NA TRBV5-1
CASSLDPRVNTEAFF TGTGCCAGCAGCTTAGACCCCAGGGTGAACACTGAAGCTTTCTTT NA TRBJ1-1 NA TRBV11-2
CASTGPLAGYNEQFF TGTGCCAGCACCGGGCCACTAGCGGGGTACAATGAGCAGTTCTTC TRBD2 TRBJ2-1 few TRBV6-4
CASSYSGGQETQYF TGTGCCAGCAGTTACTCGGGAGGACAGGAAACGCAGTATTTT NA TRBJ2-3 NA TRBV6-6
CASSSGASGETQYF TGCGCCAGCAGTTCAGGGGCTTCGGGAGAGACCCAGTACTTC NA TRBJ2-5 NA TRBV5-1
CTSSYGPVGKNIQYF TGTACCAGCAGTTACGGCCCCGTTGGCAAAAACATTCAGTACTTC NA TRBJ2-4 once TRBV6-2/TRBV6-3
CSVASGRSTDTQYF TGCAGCGTTGCCTCGGGACGAAGCACAGATACGCAGTATTTT NA TRBJ2-3 few TRBV29-1
CSVVGQGLGTDTQYF TGCAGCGTTGTGGGCCAGGGACTTGGCACAGATACGCAGTATTTT NA TRBJ2-3 NA TRBV29-1
CASSSQGGVRDEQFF TGTGCCAGCAGTTCCCAGGGGGGGGTTCGTGATGAGCAGTTCTTC NA TRBJ2-1 NA TRBV12-3/TRBV12-4
CASSSQTGIYEQYF TGTGCCAGCAGTTCCCAGACAGGGATCTACGAGCAGTACTTC TRBD1 TRBJ2-7 NA TRBV12-3/TRBV12-4
CSPGGGTVGGYTF TGCAGTCCCGGAGGCGGAACTGTGGGAGGCTACACCTTC NA TRBJ1-2 NA TRBV20-1
CASSLMGLREKLFF TGTGCCAGCAGTTTAATGGGTTTGCGGGAAAAACTGTTTTTT NA TRBJ1-4 NA TRBV7-2